A selection of T cell receptor beta chains follows, all from one sample in a study of T cell responses to AZD1222 COVID-19 vaccine. Profiled with immunoSEQ multiplex PCR; TCRdb holds only in-frame clones, not every one. The table lists about 180,000 clones, around 88% of them singletons. The source was peripheral blood, collected 28 days after the second AZD1222 dose. The receptors here all came from an adult who received the AZD1222 COVID-19 vaccine. The CDR3 runs from the conserved cysteine through the conserved F or W.

V gene | CDR3 protein
TRBV7-9 | CASGGGQQNTEAFF
TRBV19 | CASSPSGTGISGLFF
TRBV7-3 | CASSRSGSNTGELFF
TRBV6-5 | CASSPQGFTGELFF
TRBV3-1/TRBV3-2 | CASSLLAGGETQYF
TRBV30 | CAWSVSRVNEQFF
TRBV5-1 | CASSLGDRGDQPQHF
TRBV5-4 | CASSLRQGEAFF
TRBV14 | CASSPGGYEQYF
TRBV27 | CASSLSGRGTEQFF
TRBV7-3 | CASSLEGQHTDTQYF
TRBV18 | CASSDLRNTQYF
TRBV9 | CASSNPGRPADTQYF
TRBV6-2/TRBV6-3 | CASSIGAYEQYF
TRBV7-3 | CASSVDLSAGELFF
TRBV5-1 | CASSLVLGDYNEQFF
TRBV30 | CAWSTTKGRDTGELFF
TRBV4-1 | CASSQALDGNQPQHF
TRBV7-9 | CASSQIPLEQAFF
TRBV7-8 | CASSIISGESYEQYF
TRBV3-1/TRBV3-2 | CASSQITGTGVNSPLHF
TRBV3-1/TRBV3-2 | CASSQVPEGPEQYF
TRBV7-3 | CASSLDRASTDTQYF
TRBV3-1/TRBV3-2 | CASSQTGGSYNEQFF
TRBV12-3/TRBV12-4 | CASTRRGSPLHF
TRBV19 | CASSIVLNTEAFF
TRBV6-1 | CASSDGLTDTQYF
TRBV15 | CATSLGRGSTYEQYF
TRBV19 | CASSRGGPTYEQYF
TRBV28 | CASSDAGTAREKLFF
TRBV28 | CASSAGLGEQYF
TRBV6-4 | CASSAGGLNTEAFF
TRBV11-2 | CASSPGTTNEKLFF
TRBV6-1 | CASSEGGNDQPQHF
TRBV3-1/TRBV3-2 | CASSPGGRYNQPQHF
TRBV19 | CASSISGETQYF
TRBV12-3/TRBV12-4 | CASRKGTTDTQYF
TRBV19 | CASSLSRDLGEKLFF
TRBV5-6 | CASSPMGGISYGYTF
TRBV5-1 | CASSLDSQYGYTF
TRBV21-1 | CASSRYSNQPQHF
TRBV10-3 | CAISVPRTGSGEQYF
TRBV5-1 | CASSPGTGSYNEQFF
TRBV7-2 | CASSTGLAGGQETQYF
TRBV18 | CASSPPGGRLNTEAFF
TRBV6-2/TRBV6-3 | CASSPSEGYQPQHF
TRBV6-5 | CASSKTGGIYEQYF
TRBV24-1 | CATSASFGANNQPQHF
TRBV7-8 | CASREMGQYSTDTQYF
TRBV30 | CAWSPEGANFNQPQHF
TRBV14 | CASSQDNEQYF
TRBV5-4 | CASSARSMNTEAFF
TRBV11-3 | CASRSKESRGRPYHNQPQHF
TRBV4-3 | CASSSGGWTNEKLFF
TRBV7-9 | CASSLAQGGSYEQYF
TRBV4-1 | CASSQERRGVGTNEKLFF
TRBV28 | CASSRVGPTRKQYF
TRBV28 | CASSLLQGSETQYF
TRBV9 | CASSVGASGGLNTDTQYF
TRBV30 | CAWSAGGESYGYTF